This entry is about one T cell receptor (beta chain). The sample belongs to a study of PD-1 blockade in mismatch repair-deficient tumors. Sequenced by immunoSEQ multiplex PCR; TCRdb stores in-frame clones only, minus some. The sample contains 56,000 or so clones, 65% to 85% of which appear only once. With V trimmed by 4 bases and J by 6 bases, 13 bases remained unmatched. Germline CDR1 is SGHAT and CDR2 is FQNNGV. This CDR3 is 16 amino acids long. Three pembrolizumab responders had their TCRs sequenced. The rearrangement joins TRBV11-2 to TRBJ2-7, with TRBD2 matching 9 bases. Sequencing was performed on peripheral blood, taken roughly 21 weeks after starting pembrolizumab. The TCR sequence derives from an adult with mismatch repair-deficient cancer. For the CDR3, the DNA is TGTGCCAGCAGCTCTAGTGAGGGCGGGAGGGCCCCCGAGCAGTACTTC. Amino acids: CASSSSEGGRAPEQYF.